The next 18 T cell receptor beta chains were all read from a single sample in a study of siplizumab effects on memory and regulatory T cells. The repertoire was sequenced with immunoSEQ multiplex PCR; TCRdb's copy has only in-frame clones and lacks some. The sample consists of around 100,000 clones, about 95% of them appearing once. Material: Tregs sorted from blood. These receptors originate from a human donor in good health.

This clone was seen once. The rearrangement links TRBV7-2 to TRBJ2-1; the D gene is possibly TRBD2 (6 bases). V lost 5 bases, J lost 7 bases, and 15 bases lay in between. This CDR3 is built from 14 residues. The germline gives CDR1 SGHTA, CDR2 FQGNSA. CDR3 coding DNA: TGTGCCAGCAGCCACGGGGGAGGAGGTAATGAGCAGTTCTTC. Translating gives CASSHGGGGNEQFF.

This chain uses TRBV7-9 with TRBJ2-3, with D uncertain. The CDR3 spans 12 residues. V lost 5 bases and J lost 5, with 8 bases in between. The V gene's germline CDR1 is SEHNR and CDR2 FQNEAQ (reference sequence). The CDR3 DNA is TGTGCCAGCAGCCCGTACTTAGATACGCAGTATTTT. Translating gives CASSPYLDTQYF.

Of note for this clone: One end of the junction fails to match germline, which may point to a read error. Other DNA sequences within the sample encode an identical CDR3. The chain joins TRBV5-4 to TRBJ1-1; no definite D call. Germline loops: CDR1 SGHNT, CDR2 YYREEE (reference sequence). The CDR3 is 14 amino acids. The CDR3, as DNA: TGCGCCAGCTATTCGGCCTCTTTGAACACTGAAGCTTTCTTT. Protein product: CASYSASLNTEAFF.

This chain links TRBV5-6 with TRBJ1-5; 8 positions match TRBD1. J lost 5 bases, V lost 5 bases, and 9 bases had no gene match. CDR1 is SGHDT, CDR2 YYEEEE, per germline. This CDR3 comprises 15 residues. The chain's CDR3 is CASSQGQGPYQPQHF. The CDR3 nucleotides read TGTGCCAGCAGTCAAGGACAGGGACCTTATCAGCCCCAGCATTTT.

The V call is TRBV14, the J call TRBJ2-3; 9 bases align to TRBD1. The CDR3 consists of 15 residues. Germline CDR1 and CDR2: SGHDN and FVKESK. V shed 4 bases, J shed 4 bases, and the junction held 6 bases outside the gene matches. The CDR3 spells CASSLRTGVADTQYF. DNA for the CDR3: TGTGCCAGCAGCCTACGGACAGGGGTGGCAGATACGCAGTATTTT.

The chain recombines TRBV6-1 with TRBJ1-2; D not certain. CDR3 length: 13 residues. V gave up 2 bases and J gave up 2 bases, with 6 bases separating them. Per germline, CDR1 MNHNS and CDR2 SASEGT. CDR3 nucleotides: TGTGCCAGCAGTGAAACAATGAACTATGGCTACACCTTC. It is translated as CASSETMNYGYTF.

This chain links TRBV19 with TRBJ2-1; D call uncertain. The germline V gene has CDR1 LNHDA and CDR2 SQIVND (reference sequence). The CDR3 is 13 residues long. Trimming left V 7 bases short and J 7 bases short, with 14 bases between. The CDR3 loop reads CASNNPFGNEQFF. CDR3 nucleotides: TGTGCCAGTAATAATCCTTTTGGAAATGAGCAGTTCTTC.

The rearrangement joins TRBV20-1 to TRBJ2-1; no clear D gene. Germline V lookup: CDR1 DFQATT, CDR2 SNEGSKA (reference sequence). The CDR3 totals 11 residues. V was shortened by 1 base and J by 8 bases, with 6 bases between the two germline ends. CDR3: CSARAPDEQFF. The CDR3 DNA reads TGCAGTGCTAGAGCCCCGGATGAGCAGTTCTTC.

The V call is TRBV11-1, the J call TRBJ2-2; 8 bases are a match to TRBD2. Germline V lookup: CDR1 SGHAT, CDR2 FQDESV (reference sequence). This CDR3 region has 15 residues. The junction had 6 bases not matched to a gene; V was cut back by 6 bases and J by 3 bases. The CDR3 loop is CASRSGGRYTGELFF. The CDR3 nucleotides read TGTGCCAGCAGGTCAGGCGGGAGGTACACCGGGGAGCTGTTTTTT.

The chain uses TRBV21-1 and TRBJ1-4. TRBV21-1 is an annotated pseudogene. CDR3 length: 16 residues. In nucleotides, the CDR3 is TGTGCCAGCAGCACCCCCGTGGACGGATTGGAAGAAAAACTGTTTTTT. This encodes CASSTPVDGLEEKLFF.

The V and J genes are TRBV28 and TRBJ1-1; 7 nucleotides align to TRBD1. Losses at the gene ends were 6 bases for V and 9 bases for J; bases not matched to a gene: 10. The CDR3 runs 13 residues. Germline V gene sequence: CDR1 MDHEN, CDR2 SYDVKM. CDR3 sequence (DNA): TGTGCCAGCAGGGCGGCGGGGACAGTCAAAGCTTTCTTT. Protein: CASRAAGTVKAFF. The full variable domain, completed using reference TRBV28 and TRBJ1-1, is DVKVTQSSRYLVKRTGEKVFLECVQDMDHENMFWYRQDPGLGLRLIYFSYDVKMKEKGDIPEGYSVSREKKERFSLILESASTNQTSMYLCASRAAGTVKAFFGQGTRLTVV.

This clone was seen a handful of times. The V and J genes are TRBV5-1 and TRBJ2-7, with TRBD2 matching over 11 bases. Germline V gene lookup returns CDR1 SGHRS and CDR2 YFSETQ. This CDR3 spans 15 amino acids. Trimming at V came to 4 bases and at J to 2 bases, leaving 5 bases not matched to a gene. The CDR3 loop reads CASSMRGLAAYEQYF. For the CDR3, the DNA is TGCGCCAGCAGCATGAGGGGACTAGCGGCCTACGAGCAGTACTTC.

CDR3 loop: CASSSDMNTEAFF. CDR3 DNA sequence: TGCGCCAGCAGCTCAGACATGAACACTGAAGCTTTCTTT. V is TRBV5-1 and J is TRBJ1-1; D not resolved. The germline gives CDR1 SGHRS, CDR2 YFSETQ. V dropped 3 bases and J dropped 0 bases, with 6 bases sitting between them. The CDR3 runs to 13 residues.

The V gene is TRBV20-1, the J gene TRBJ1-4; a possible D gene is TRBD1 (5 bases). Germline V gene lookup returns CDR1 DFQATT and CDR2 SNEGSKA (reference sequence). The CDR3 runs 11 residues. V lost 3 bases, J lost 12 bases, and 11 bases lay in between. The CDR3 reads CSASQGLQLFF. The CDR3 DNA is TGCAGTGCTAGCCAGGGTTTACAACTGTTTTTT.

The chain combines TRBV18 with TRBJ2-3; D is unresolved. Germline V gene data show CDR1 as KGHSH and CDR2 as LQKENI. The CDR3 consists of 15 residues. The V gene lost 0 bases and the J gene lost 2 bases, with 9 bases spanning the gap. In nucleotides, the CDR3 is TGTGCCAGCTCACCACCGGGTATCCTCACAGATACGCAGTATTTT. Translating gives CASSPPGILTDTQYF.

The chain couples TRBV6-1 to TRBJ2-1, with TRBD1 matching 10 bases. This CDR3 spans 13 amino acids. With 8 bases clipped from V and 8 bases from J, the junction kept 6 bases outside the gene matches. Per germline, CDR1 MNHNS and CDR2 SASEGT. The CDR3 coding sequence is TGTGCCAGCTCGCGGGACAGGGGCTATGAGCAGTTCTTC. It translates to CASSRDRGYEQFF.

The rearrangement uses TRBV27 and TRBJ2-1; the match to TRBD1 covers 9 bases. Trimming cost V 7 bases and J 5 bases; bases outside gene matches: 6. There are 14 residues in the CDR3. Germline values: CDR1 MNHEY, CDR2 SMNVEV (reference sequence). Here the CDR3 DNA reads TGTGCCAGCAAATGGACAGGGGAGCACAATGAGCAGTTCTTC. Translation: CASKWTGEHNEQFF.

In this sample, this clone turned up once. The chain recombines TRBV11-2 with TRBJ1-1, with D perhaps matching TRBD1 (5 bases). The CDR3 covers 17 residues. Looked up from germline, CDR1 is SGHAT and CDR2 is FQNNGV. Trimming cost V 3 bases and J 0 bases, with 17 bases left between them. Here the CDR3 DNA reads TGTGCCAGCAGCTTCCCGAGAGGGACGTCGATGAACACTGAAGCTTTCTTT. Translation: CASSFPRGTSMNTEAFF.